This TCR beta chain originates from a study of lymphopenia after photon versus proton radiotherapy (dated by TCRdb to the late 2010s). For context, the study as a whole: The immunological effects of photon versus proton radiation therapy were compared in patients with gastrointestinal tumors who developed high-grade lymphopenia. The cohort comprised about 22 patients with gastrointestinal tumors who received either photon or proton therapy and then developed lymphopenia. The goal of the study was to describe how the two radiation modalities differ in their effects on the immune system.

Libraries were prepared through the immunoSEQ multiplex PCR assay. T cell repertoires were profiled by deep sequencing of rearranged TCR beta loci, alongside multiparametric flow cytometry. What TCRdb holds here is the immuneACCESS table cut down to in-frame rearrangements. Part of the clones is not present; checked against another copy, under half of the missing clones reflect an unresolved V gene, and the others are unexplained. This sample holds 20,000 to 25,000 clones; approximately 81% were observed only once. 18% of the sample lies in the top ten. Trimming leaves V shorter by 6 bases and J shorter by 8 bases, with the junction holding 7 bases beyond the gene matches. Taken from the germline V gene, the CDR1 and CDR2 loops are ENHRY and SYGVKD. Including the terminal cysteine and phenylalanine, the CDR3 comprises 14 residues. Only CDR3 DNA is held: 42 bases, read in frame from base 1. What the work shows at the level of the full study, not this receptor alone: Among patients across the cohort who died, overall survival time showed an inverse correlation with a larger post-nadir drop in TCR diversity. Once the lymphocyte count had reached its nadir, the repertoires of photon-treated patients showed oligoclonal expansion, particularly of CD8+ Temra cells, and this expansion drove the decline in diversity. The survival association was assessed only in patients who died, and the authors presented better survival with proton therapy as a possibility rather than a demonstrated result. During treatment, patients who received proton therapy stayed relatively stable, whereas patients who received photon therapy lost naive T cells and TCR diversity and gained effector/memory populations.

A word on this clone: What this receptor recognizes is not known. No much larger clone is present one base from it, and per-base qualities are unavailable.

This sequence uses TRBV10-3 and TRBJ1-4, and 9 junctional nucleotides match TRBD1. The sample in question was peripheral blood, obtained from a patient treated with photon-based radiotherapy. The origin of this receptor is a man aged 55 to 70 with pancreatic cancer. The CDR3 protein sequence reads: CAISTGTGTEKLFF. The DNA is TGTGCCATCAGCACCGGGACAGGGACCGAAAAACTGTTTTTT.